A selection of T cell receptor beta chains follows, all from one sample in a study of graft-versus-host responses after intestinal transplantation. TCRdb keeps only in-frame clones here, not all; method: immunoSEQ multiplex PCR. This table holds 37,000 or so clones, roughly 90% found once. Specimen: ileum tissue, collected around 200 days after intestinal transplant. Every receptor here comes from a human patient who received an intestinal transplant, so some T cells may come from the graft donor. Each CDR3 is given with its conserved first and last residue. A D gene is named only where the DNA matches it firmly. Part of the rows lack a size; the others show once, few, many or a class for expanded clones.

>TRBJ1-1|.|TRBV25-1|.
CASSEGGLREAFF
TGTGCCAGCAGTGAGGGGGGGTTGCGTGAAGCTTTCTTT
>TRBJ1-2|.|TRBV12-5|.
CASGWGTGYTF
TGTGCTAGTGGTTGGGGGACAGGCTACACCTTC
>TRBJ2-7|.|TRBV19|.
CASTPVAWGLAGVGQYF
TGTGCCAGTACCCCTGTCGCTTGGGGGCTCGCCGGGGTCGGGCAGTACTTC
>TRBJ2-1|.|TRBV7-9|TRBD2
CASSLGTSGGYNEQFF
TGTGCCAGCAGCTTAGGGACTAGCGGGGGATACAATGAGCAGTTCTTC
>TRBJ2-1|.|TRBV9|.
CASSQGLNSYNEQFF
TGTGCCAGCAGCCAGGGGCTTAATTCCTACAATGAGCAGTTCTTC
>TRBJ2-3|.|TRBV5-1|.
CASSQQTSSTDTQYF
TGCGCCAGCAGCCAGCAGACTAGTAGCACAGATACGCAGTATTTT
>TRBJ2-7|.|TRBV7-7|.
CASSLPEMARGYYEQYF
TGTGCTAGCAGCTTACCCGAAATGGCTAGAGGGTACTACGAGCAGTACTTC
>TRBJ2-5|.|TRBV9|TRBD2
CASSVAGGGFGETQYF
TGTGCCAGCAGCGTAGCTGGGGGAGGGTTCGGGGAGACCCAGTACTTC
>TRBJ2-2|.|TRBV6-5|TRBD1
CAISPQGAHTGELFF
TGTGCCATCAGTCCACAGGGGGCGCACACCGGGGAGCTGTTTTTT
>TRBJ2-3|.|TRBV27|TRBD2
CASRSASGGPTDTQYF
TGTGCCAGCAGGAGCGCTAGCGGGGGCCCCACAGATACGCAGTATTTT
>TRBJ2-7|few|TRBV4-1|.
CASSRQLIDEQYF
TGCGCCAGCAGCCGGCAATTGATCGACGAGCAGTACTTC
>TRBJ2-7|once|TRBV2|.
CASRDDTTPYYEQYF
TGTGCCAGCAGAGACGACACTACCCCCTACTACGAGCAGTACTTC
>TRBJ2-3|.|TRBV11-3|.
CASSLGGGRDFTDTQYF
TGTGCCAGCAGCTTAGGTGGGGGACGCGACTTCACAGATACGCAGTATTTT
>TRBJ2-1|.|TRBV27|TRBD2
CASSPGLANYNEQFF
TGTGCCAGCAGTCCTGGACTAGCGAACTACAATGAGCAGTTCTTC
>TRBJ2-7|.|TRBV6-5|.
CASSREGAYEQYF
TGTGCCAGCAGTCGTGAGGGGGCCTACGAGCAGTACTTC
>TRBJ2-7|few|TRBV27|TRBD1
CASSLGQGGYEQYF
TGTGCCAGCAGTCTCGGACAGGGGGGCTACGAGCAGTACTTC
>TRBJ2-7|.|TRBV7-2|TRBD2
CASSLRSAGGYEQYF
TGTGCCAGCAGCTTAAGGTCGGCGGGGGGGTACGAGCAGTACTTC